This record concerns one T cell receptor beta chain sequence. This record belongs to a study of control samples from healthy donors and cancer patients. The protocol was immunoSEQ multiplex PCR, while the TCRdb copy is restricted to in-frame clones and leaves out a portion. The sample yields about 90,000 clones, around nine tenths seen once. The V gene's germline CDR1 is LNHDA and CDR2 SQIVND (reference sequence). Trimming at V came to 0 bases and at J to 5 bases, leaving 9 bases not matched to a gene. The CDR3 consists of 17 residues. The V gene is TRBV19, the J gene TRBJ2-7; 11 bases line up with TRBD1. The source is a woman under 30 in good health. The sequenced sample was blood. CDR3 DNA sequence: TGTGCCAGTAGTATAGAGCGGGGACAGGGGGTTCTGGACGAGCAGTACTTC. Its protein product is CASSIERGQGVLDEQYF.